The 2 T cell receptor beta chains below all came from one sample that was sequenced in a study of T cells after somatic rescue of genetic block. Assay: immunoSEQ multiplex PCR; the TCRdb copy retains only in-frame clones and omits some. Of 65,000 to 70,000 clones in the sample, 85% to 95% were seen once. The sequencing input was peripheral blood mononuclear cells (PBMCs). The receptors come from a man aged 35-49 years.

V and J are TRBV28 and TRBJ2-3; D may be TRBD1 or TRBD2 (5 bases each). The CDR3 runs to 12 residues. The germline CDR1 and CDR2 sequences are MDHEN and SYDVKM. V lost 6 bases to trimming and J lost 3 bases, with 7 bases between them. The CDR3 spells CASRWGTDTQYF. The CDR3 DNA is TGTGCCAGCAGATGGGGGACAGATACGCAGTATTTT.

The sample holds a few counts of this clone. CDR3 DNA sequence: TGTGCCAGCCGGGCCTCGAACACCGGGGAGCTGTTTTTT. It specifies CASRASNTGELFF. This chain connects TRBV7-9 to TRBJ2-2; D is unresolved. The V end lost 8 bases, the J end lost 0 bases, and 7 bases lay between the germline ends. The CDR3 runs 13 residues. CDR1 is SEHNR, CDR2 FQNEAQ, per germline (reference sequence).